This T cell receptor beta chain was sequenced for a study of shared clonotypes between healthy human individuals. Looking at the study overall: Used for every donor were three CD4 naive, three CD4 memory, two CD8 naive and one CD8 memory plate. Study results and limitations: Some naive CD4 clonotypes, about 5.5%, turned up in common across several donors.

Concerning this clone itself: Antigen unknown.

CD4+ cell separation produced CD45RA+ naive and CD45RA-negative memory subsets. TCRdb's copy holds only in-frame clones and misses some; the assay was immunoSEQ multiplex PCR. Of about 1.1 million clones listed, around 77% are singletons. The V gene's germline CDR1 is SGHVS and CDR2 FNYEAQ. The CDR3 runs 16 residues. The ends were cut back, 1 base at V and 4 bases at J, with 13 bases in the middle. This sequence joins TRBV7-6 and TRBJ2-2, with a tentative D call TRBD1 (6 bases). This TCR derives from a man between 18 and 35 years old in good health. Some clones in this sample may be carry-over from other donors' samples. The sample consisted of memory CD4+ T cells from PBMCs. Subset reported: CD45RA-negative fraction. CDR3: CASSLVQGSSTGELFF. The CDR3 nucleotides are TGTGCCAGCAGCTTAGTACAGGGCTCGAGCACCGGGGAGCTGTTTTTT. The complete variable domain, with remaining parts taken from reference TRBV7-6 and TRBJ2-2, reads GAGVSQSPRYKVTKRGQDVALRCDPISGHVSLYWYRQALGQGPEFLTYFNYEAQQDKSGLPNDRFSAERPEGSISTLTIQRTEQRDSAMYRCASSLVQGSSTGELFFGEGSRLTVL.